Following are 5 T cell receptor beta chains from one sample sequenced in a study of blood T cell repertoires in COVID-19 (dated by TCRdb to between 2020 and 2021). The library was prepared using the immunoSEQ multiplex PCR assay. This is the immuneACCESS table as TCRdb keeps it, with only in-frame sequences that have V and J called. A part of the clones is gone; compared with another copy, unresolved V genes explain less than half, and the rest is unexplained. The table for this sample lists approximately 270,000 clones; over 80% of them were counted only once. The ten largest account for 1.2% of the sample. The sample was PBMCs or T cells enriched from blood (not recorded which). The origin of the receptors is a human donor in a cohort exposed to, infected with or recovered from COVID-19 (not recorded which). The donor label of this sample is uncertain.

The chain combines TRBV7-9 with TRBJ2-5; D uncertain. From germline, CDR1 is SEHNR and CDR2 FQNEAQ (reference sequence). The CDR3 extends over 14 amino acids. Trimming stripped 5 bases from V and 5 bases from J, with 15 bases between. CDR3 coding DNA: TGTGCCAGCAGCACTGGTCGCCCCCGGGAGACCCAGTACTTC. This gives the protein CASSTGRPRETQYF.

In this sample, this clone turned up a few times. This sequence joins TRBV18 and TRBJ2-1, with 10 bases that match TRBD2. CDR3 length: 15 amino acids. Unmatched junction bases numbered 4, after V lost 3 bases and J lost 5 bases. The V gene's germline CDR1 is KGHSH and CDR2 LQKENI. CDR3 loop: CASSPSGGPNNEQFF. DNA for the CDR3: TGTGCCAGCTCACCTAGCGGGGGGCCAAACAATGAGCAGTTCTTC.

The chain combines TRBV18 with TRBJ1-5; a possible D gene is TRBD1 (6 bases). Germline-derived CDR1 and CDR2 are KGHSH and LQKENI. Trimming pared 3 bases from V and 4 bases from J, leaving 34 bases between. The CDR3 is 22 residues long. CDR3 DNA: TGTGCCAGCTCACCCCTGGGCGTCCCACAGGGAATAAGTTTTGATTTTAATCAGCCCCAGCATTTT. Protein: CASSPLGVPQGISFDFNQPQHF.

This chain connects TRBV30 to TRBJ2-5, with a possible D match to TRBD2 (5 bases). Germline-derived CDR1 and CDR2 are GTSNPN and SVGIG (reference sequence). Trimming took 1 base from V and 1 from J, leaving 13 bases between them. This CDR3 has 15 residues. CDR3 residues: CAWSGEILAQETQYF. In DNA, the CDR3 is TGTGCCTGGAGTGGGGAGATTTTAGCCCAAGAGACCCAGTACTTC.

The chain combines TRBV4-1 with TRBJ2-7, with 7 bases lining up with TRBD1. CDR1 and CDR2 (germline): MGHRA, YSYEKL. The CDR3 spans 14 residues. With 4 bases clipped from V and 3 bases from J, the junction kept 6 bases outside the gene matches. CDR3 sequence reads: CASSPGTGVYEQYF. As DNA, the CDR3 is TGCGCCAGCAGCCCGGGCACAGGGGTCTACGAGCAGTACTTC.